The 17 T cell receptor beta chains presented below share a single source sample, sequenced in a study of Graves' ophthalmopathy and Graves' hyperthyroidism. The study amplified TCR beta CDR3 regions using RNA transcripts. The first round was an RT-PCR with HTBI primers, and the second round was a multiplex PCR. TCRdb re-analysed the multiplex PCR reads in MiXCR, keeping a single row per CDR3 protein. The data show approximately 640,000 distinct CDR3 sequences, about two fifths seen once. The sample comprised peripheral blood. The receptors derive from an adult man with Graves' ophthalmopathy.

For this clonotype: At one of its ends the junction is not consistent with the germline gene, which may arise from a read error. This chain uses TRBV29-1 with TRBJ1-1; D unclear. The CDR3 extends over 13 amino acids. CDR1 is SQVTM and CDR2 is ANQGSEA in the germline V gene. CDR3 region: CAWFLELGTEAFF. CDR3 coding DNA: TGTGCCTGGTTTCTCGAACTCGGAACTGAAGCTTTCTTT.

This clonotype was observed a handful of times. The V call is TRBV5-1, the J call TRBJ2-5; 7 positions match TRBD2. From germline, CDR1 is SGHRS and CDR2 YFSETQ. The V and J ends lost 6 bases and 2 bases, in that order; junction bases with no gene match: 7. The CDR3 sequence is 14 residues long. The CDR3 DNA reads TGCGCCAGCACCGGCGGGAGAGTACAAGAGACCCAGTACTTC. It translates to CASTGGRVQETQYF.

This chain connects TRBV29-1 to TRBJ1-2, with D possibly matching TRBD1 (5 bases). The CDR3 consists of 14 residues. V was trimmed by 5 bases and J by 7 bases, leaving 20 bases between them. From germline, CDR1 is SQVTM and CDR2 ANQGSEA. This CDR3 reads CSVYTGTDSGGYTF. The CDR3 bases are TGCAGCGTTTACACCGGGACCGACTCGGGTGGCTACACCTTC.

The sample holds a few counts of this clonotype. The gene calls are TRBV12-5 and TRBJ2-2; TRBD2 matches at 10 bases. The CDR3 spans 15 residues. V lost 5 bases, J lost 7 bases, and 7 bases stayed unmatched. The germline V gene encodes CDR1 LGHNT and CDR2 FRNRAP. Written as DNA, the CDR3 is TGTGCTAGTGGTCCCGGACTAGCGGACGGCGGGGAGCTGTTTTTT. Translating it yields CASGPGLADGGELFF. Using reference TRBV12-5 and TRBJ2-2 for the parts outside the CDR3, the full variable domain is DARVTQTPRHKVTEMGQEVTMRCQPILGHNTVFWYRQTMMQGLELLAYFRNRAPLDDSGMPKDRFSAEMPDATLATLKIQPSEPRDSAVYFCASGPGLADGGELFFGEGSRLTVL.

This clonotype occurred many times. The rearrangement joins TRBV29-1 to TRBJ1-3, with unresolved D. V lost 7 bases, J lost 1 base, and 11 bases lay in between. Germline V gene lookup returns CDR1 SQVTM and CDR2 ANQGSEA. This CDR3 has 13 residues. The CDR3 loop reads CSASWGSGNTIYF. The CDR3 DNA sequence: TGCAGCGCTTCCTGGGGATCTGGAAACACCATATATTTT.

The gene calls are TRBV10-3 and TRBJ2-3; the D gene is possibly TRBD2 (6 bases). The V end lost 4 bases, the J end lost 2 bases, and 13 bases lay between the germline ends. The germline gives CDR1 ENHRY, CDR2 SYGVKD. CDR3 size: 15 residues. DNA of the CDR3: TGTGCCATCAGTGCAGATAGCGGAATCACAGATACGCAGTATTTT. Protein: CAISADSGITDTQYF.

Details on this clonotype: Here the CDR3 omits its conserved ending phenylalanine or tryptophan, so a read error is the likely source. No DNA is shown, since the ends of the CDR3 on it are uncertain; the CDR3 is the one TCRdb lists. The chain carries TRBV7-9 and TRBJ1-6. The CDR3 extends over 9 residues, inclusive of both ends. CDR1 and CDR2 (germline): SEHNR, FQNEAQ (reference sequence). This CDR3 is CASSHRRNS.

This clonotype was seen repeatedly, ten times or more. This chain uses TRBV5-6 with TRBJ1-2; D perhaps matches TRBD1 (5 bases). The germline V and J ends were trimmed by 4 bases and 4 bases, with 17 bases remaining between them. The CDR3 is made up of 15 amino acids. Germline CDR1 reads SGHDT; CDR2 reads YYEEEE. Here the CDR3 DNA reads TGTGCCAGCAGCATGGACTGGGCAGGGCTCTATGGCTACACCTTC. Encoded protein: CASSMDWAGLYGYTF.

The sample holds a few counts of this clonotype. The chain joins TRBV5-4 to TRBJ1-6, with TRBD1 identical over 7 bases. Trimming took 5 bases from V and 7 from J; bases not matched to a gene: 6. The CDR3 covers 14 residues. Per germline, CDR1 SGHNT and CDR2 YYREEE (reference sequence). CDR3 sequence (DNA): TGTGCCAGCAGGGGGGACAGTTCCAATTCACCCCTCCACTTT. This translates into CASRGDSSNSPLHF.

The chain carries TRBV5-6 and TRBJ2-7; 7 bases fit TRBD2. V gave up 2 bases and J gave up 3 bases; unmatched junction bases: 2. Germline V gene lookup returns CDR1 SGHDT and CDR2 YYEEEE. The CDR3 contains 13 residues. CDR3 loop: CASSFWGGYEQYF. DNA for the CDR3: TGTGCCAGCAGCTTTTGGGGGGGCTACGAGCAGTACTTC.

This clonotype was counted only a few times. V usage is TRBV2 and J usage is TRBJ1-1; no clear D. Deletions cut 7 bases from V and 0 bases from J, with 12 bases between. Germline CDR1 is SNHLY and CDR2 is FYNNEI. The CDR3 totals 14 residues. The CDR3 protein is CASTIGELNTEAFF. Here the CDR3 DNA reads TGTGCCAGCACTATCGGGGAATTGAACACTGAAGCTTTCTTT.

This clonotype was recorded only once. The chain combines TRBV7-2 with TRBJ2-5; tentative D call: TRBD2 (5 bases). This CDR3 has 15 amino acids. Trimming cost V 6 bases and J 1 base, with 15 bases left between them. From germline, CDR1 is SGHTA and CDR2 FQGNSA. In DNA form, the CDR3 reads TGTGCCAGCAGACTAGGACCCCACTCCCAAGAGACCCAGTACTTC. It specifies CASRLGPHSQETQYF.

This clonotype was counted only a few times. This sequence joins TRBV29-1 and TRBJ2-5, with TRBD2 identical over 12 bases. The J call is doubtful: the DNA matches TRBJ2-1 better. CDR1 is SQVTM, CDR2 ANQGSEA, per germline. The CDR3 runs to 14 residues. The DNA of the CDR3 is TGCAGCGTTGAAGGTCTAGCGGGGGGGACTGAGCAGTTCTTC. Translating it yields CSVEGLAGGTEQFF.

This clonotype was counted ten times or more. The chain couples TRBV2 to TRBJ1-5, with a tentative D call TRBD1 (5 bases). The CDR3 runs to 15 residues. CDR1 is SNHLY, CDR2 FYNNEI, per germline. The V and J ends lost 7 bases and 5 bases respectively, with 18 bases between them. The CDR3 reads CASKQGGVVHQPQHF. The CDR3 region has the DNA TGTGCCAGCAAGCAGGGTGGCGTTGTTCATCAGCCCCAGCATTTT. Looking up the rest from reference TRBV2 and TRBJ1-5 gives the full variable domain: EPEVTQTPSHQVTQMGQEVILRCVPISNHLYFYWYRQILGQKVEFLVSFYNNEISEKSEIFDDQFSVERPDGSNFTLKIRSTKLEDSAMYFCASKQGGVVHQPQHFGDGTRLSIL.

This clonotype was found a few times. The CDR3 nucleotides are TGCAGCGTCCGAGGTAGCGGGAGCACGGGTACCCAGTACTTC. Translated: CSVRGSGSTGTQYF. The V and J genes are TRBV29-1 and TRBJ2-5, with 9 nucleotides matching TRBD2. Per the germline V gene, CDR1 is SQVTM and CDR2 is ANQGSEA. V was clipped by 6 bases and J by 8 bases; unmatched bases: 13. The CDR3 runs to 14 residues.

In this sample, this clonotype turned up once. A read error is possible here, since a much larger clone lies one base away. The chain is built from TRBV9 and TRBJ2-7, with 7 bases matching TRBD1. The CDR3 length is 14 residues. The J segment lost 3 bases and the V segment lost 3 bases, leaving 6 bases of the junction unmatched. Germline values: CDR1 SGDLS, CDR2 YYNGEE. The CDR3 DNA reads TGTGCCAGCAGCGGAGGACAGGAGCACTACGAGCAGTACTTC. Protein: CASSGGQEHYEQYF.

This clonotype was counted many times. The V call is TRBV4-2, the J call TRBJ2-7; 11 bases line up with TRBD2. The V gene's germline CDR1 is LGHNA and CDR2 YNFKEQ. This CDR3 has 17 amino acids. The J segment lost 2 bases and the V segment lost 0 bases, leaving 6 bases of the junction unmatched. In DNA form, the CDR3 reads TGTGCCAGCAGCCAAGATCGTGGTAGCGGGGGGGCCTACGAGCAGTACTTC. This codes for CASSQDRGSGGAYEQYF.